These 23 T cell receptor beta chains were sequenced from one sample in a study of T cell responses to AZD1222 COVID-19 vaccine. The data were produced by immunoSEQ multiplex PCR, yet TCRdb's version contains in-frame clones alone and is incomplete. The top ten clones hold about 5.7% of a sample with 80,000 or so clones, approximately 90% of them seen once. The material was peripheral blood, obtained on day 0 of AZD1222 vaccination. The receptors shown here come from an adult in good health.

CDR3 sequence: CASNTELTLANYGYTF. CDR3 bases: TGTGCCAGCAATACGGAGTTAACTTTAGCTAACTATGGCTACACCTTC. The chain employs TRBV19 and TRBJ1-2, with unresolved D. This CDR3 region has 16 residues. Germline loops: CDR1 LNHDA, CDR2 SQIVND (reference sequence). Trimming stripped 9 bases from V and 0 bases from J, with 20 bases between. Variable domain in full (rest from reference TRBV19 and TRBJ1-2): DGGITQSPKYLFRKEGQNVTLSCEQNLNHDAMYWYRQDPGQGLRLIYYSQIVNDFQKGDIAEGYSVSREKKESFPLTVTSAQKNPTAFYLCASNTELTLANYGYTFGSGTRLTVV.

This clone was seen once. The rearrangement uses TRBV5-1 and TRBJ1-6; D is undetermined. Germline values: CDR1 SGHRS, CDR2 YFSETQ. The V and J ends lost 1 base and 7 bases respectively, with 6 bases between them. CDR3 length: 13 amino acids. DNA for the CDR3: TGCGCCAGCAGCTTGTTTCTGAATTCACCCCTCCACTTT. This codes for CASSLFLNSPLHF.

V usage is TRBV9 and J usage is TRBJ1-3, with D hard to call. Germline V lookup: CDR1 SGDLS, CDR2 YYNGEE. This CDR3 is 16 amino acids long. Trimming took 0 bases from V and 0 from J, leaving 10 bases between them. The DNA for the CDR3 is TGTGCCAGCAGCGTAGGATCGATTAACTCTGGAAACACCATATATTTT. This sequence encodes CASSVGSINSGNTIYF.

The chain links TRBV7-9 to TRBJ2-1; D might be TRBD1 (5 bases). CDR1 is SEHNR and CDR2 is FQNEAQ in the germline V gene (reference sequence). This CDR3 comprises 15 residues. Deletions cut 6 bases from V and 3 bases from J, with 15 bases between. The CDR3 DNA reads as TGTGCCAGCAGGGGGCCTCATACCCTCTACAATGAGCAGTTCTTC. Translated, it gives CASRGPHTLYNEQFF. Using reference TRBV7-9 and TRBJ2-1 for the parts outside the CDR3, the full variable domain is DTGVSQNPRHKITKRGQNVTFRCDPISEHNRLYWYRQTLGQGPEFLTYFQNEAQLEKSRLLSDRFSAERPKGSFSTLEIQRTEQGDSAMYLCASRGPHTLYNEQFFGPGTRLTVL.

V and J are TRBV12-3 or TRBV12-4 and TRBJ1-2; the D is unclear. CDR3 length: 12 amino acids. V gave up 6 bases and J gave up 5 bases, with 10 bases separating them. The CDR3 coding sequence is TGTGCCAGCAGAAAGGAGGGATATGGCTACACCTTC. It yields the protein CASRKEGYGYTF.

The chain carries TRBV7-2 and TRBJ1-2; 9 bases match TRBD1. V dropped 1 base and J dropped 4; count of bases not matched to a gene: 4. The CDR3 has 15 residues. Germline-derived CDR1 and CDR2 are SGHTA and FQGNSA. The CDR3, as DNA: TGTGCCAGCAGCTTAGAGGGGACAGGGTTCTATGGCTACACCTTC. As protein: CASSLEGTGFYGYTF. Filled out from reference TRBV7-2 and TRBJ1-2, the complete variable domain reads GAGVSQSPSNKVTEKGKDVELRCDPISGHTALYWYRQSLGQGLEFLIYFQGNSAPDKSGLPSDRFSAERTGGSVSTLTIQRTQQEDSAVYLCASSLEGTGFYGYTFGSGTRLTVV.

The J gene is TRBJ2-2, the V gene TRBV4-1; D gene ambiguous. The CDR3 covers 13 residues. Between the trimmed V and J ends, which lost 3 bases and 0 bases, there was a span of 2 bases. Germline CDR1 and CDR2: MGHRA and YSYEKL. CDR3 region: CASSHTNTGELFF. CDR3 nucleotides: TGCGCCAGCAGCCACACGAACACCGGGGAGCTGTTTTTT.

The chain is built from TRBV5-6 and TRBJ2-7; D is perhaps TRBD1 or TRBD2 (5 bases each). CDR1 is SGHDT and CDR2 is YYEEEE in the germline V gene. CDR3 length: 12 amino acids. The V and J ends lost 7 bases and 2 bases respectively, with 10 bases between them. The CDR3 DNA sequence: TGTGCCAGCGGACGGGGACCCTACGAGCAGTACTTC. As protein: CASGRGPYEQYF.

This chain joins TRBV23-1 and TRBJ1-1, with a possible D match to TRBD1 (5 bases). TRBV23-1 is placed among ORFs of uncertain function. The CDR3 is 17 residues long. The ends were cut back, 4 bases at V and 2 bases at J, with 20 bases in the middle. This CDR3 is CASSLGGAHNYNTEAFF. The CDR3 DNA reads as TGCGCCAGCAGTCTCGGAGGGGCACATAACTATAACACTGAAGCTTTCTTT.

The chain combines TRBV5-1 with TRBJ1-1; D is perhaps TRBD1 (6 bases). There are 15 residues in the CDR3. The germline gives CDR1 SGHRS, CDR2 YFSETQ. Trimming left V 2 bases short and J 2 bases short, with 13 bases between. The CDR3 nucleotides read TGCGCCAGCAGCTTAATGGGGACACCCAACACTGAAGCTTTCTTT. The encoded protein is CASSLMGTPNTEAFF. The whole variable domain, filled in from reference TRBV5-1 and TRBJ1-1, reads KAGVTQTPRYLIKTRGQQVTLSCSPISGHRSVSWYQQTPGQGLQFLFEYFSETQRNKGNFPGRFSGRQFSNSRSEMNVSTLELGDSALYLCASSLMGTPNTEAFFGQGTRLTVV.

The gene calls are TRBV19 and TRBJ1-6, with D perhaps matching TRBD1 (6 bases). The germline gives CDR1 LNHDA, CDR2 SQIVND (reference sequence). V was cut by 7 bases and J by 9 bases, with 19 bases left in between. The CDR3 sequence is 15 residues long. In DNA form, the CDR3 reads TGTGCCAGTAACCGCGGCGGCAGGGGCGGTTCACCCCTCCACTTT. Residues: CASNRGGRGGSPLHF.

The chain recombines TRBV9 with TRBJ1-6, with TRBD1 matching over 8 bases. The trim removed 1 base at V and 7 bases at J, leaving 4 bases unmatched. The CDR3 sequence is 15 residues long. Germline V gene lookup returns CDR1 SGDLS and CDR2 YYNGEE. CDR3 region: CASSVQDRVNSPLHF. DNA of the CDR3: TGTGCCAGCAGCGTACAGGACAGGGTAAATTCACCCCTCCACTTT.

The rearrangement uses TRBV12-3 or TRBV12-4 and TRBJ1-1; no clear D gene. Between the trimmed V and J ends, which lost 7 bases and 8 bases, there was a span of 17 bases. The CDR3 totals 13 residues. CDR3 nucleotide sequence: TGTGCCAGCATTTCTTCCCGGGGAGGAGAAGCTTTCTTT. Translation: CASISSRGGEAFF.

CDR3 DNA sequence: TGTGCCAGCAGTGTATACAGCATGAACACTGAAGCTTTCTTT. This translates into CASSVYSMNTEAFF. V usage is TRBV27 and J usage is TRBJ1-1; D not resolved. CDR1 and CDR2 (germline): MNHEY, SMNVEV (reference sequence). V lost 5 bases, J lost 0 bases, and 10 bases lay in between. CDR3 length: 14 residues.

The chain couples TRBV30 to TRBJ2-1; no reliable D call. The germline gives CDR1 GTSNPN, CDR2 SVGIG (reference sequence). CDR3 length equals 11 residues. Trimming removed 1 base at V and 10 bases at J, with 8 bases between. The DNA for the CDR3 is TGTGCCTGGAGTGCCACCAGGGAGCAGTTCTTC. Its translation: CAWSATREQFF.

The rearrangement links TRBV19 to TRBJ1-2, with unresolved D. Germline assignment: CDR1 LNHDA and CDR2 SQIVND (reference sequence). Trimming pared 3 bases from V and 4 bases from J, leaving 18 bases between. This CDR3 has 16 residues. DNA of the CDR3: TGTGCCAGTAGTATTCCTGTCACTCCGAGGAGCTATGGCTACACCTTC. It specifies CASSIPVTPRSYGYTF. Full variable domain (remainder filled in from reference TRBV19 and TRBJ1-2): DGGITQSPKYLFRKEGQNVTLSCEQNLNHDAMYWYRQDPGQGLRLIYYSQIVNDFQKGDIAEGYSVSREKKESFPLTVTSAQKNPTAFYLCASSIPVTPRSYGYTFGSGTRLTVV.

The chain couples TRBV2 to TRBJ1-6; D remains unclear. The ends were cut back, 8 bases at V and 7 bases at J, with 9 bases in the middle. The CDR3 runs 12 residues. Germline V gives CDR1 SNHLY, CDR2 FYNNEI. The CDR3 reads CASATSNSPLHF. CDR3 sequence (DNA): TGTGCCAGCGCGACAAGCAATTCACCCCTCCACTTT. Variable domain in full (rest from reference TRBV2 and TRBJ1-6): EPEVTQTPSHQVTQMGQEVILRCVPISNHLYFYWYRQILGQKVEFLVSFYNNEISEKSEIFDDQFSVERPDGSNFTLKIRSTKLEDSAMYFCASATSNSPLHFGNGTRLTVT.

V usage is TRBV15 and J usage is TRBJ2-5; the D gene is possibly TRBD2 (5 bases). CDR1 and CDR2 from the germline V gene are LNHNV and YYDKDF (reference sequence). The CDR3 contains 14 residues. With 5 bases removed from V and 2 bases from J, the gap between germline ends came to 12 bases. The CDR3 DNA follows: TGTGCCACCAGCGCGCGGGCGGAACAAGAGACCCAGTACTTC. Its translation is CATSARAEQETQYF.

The rearrangement uses TRBV6-5 and TRBJ2-1; TRBD2 matches at 7 bases. Germline-derived CDR1 and CDR2 are MNHEY and SVGAGI. The CDR3 has 15 residues. The trim removed 2 bases at V and 5 bases at J, leaving 6 bases unmatched. CDR3 protein: CASSYVGLGNNEQFF. The DNA for the CDR3 is TGTGCCAGCAGTTACGTCGGACTAGGGAACAATGAGCAGTTCTTC.

The gene calls are TRBV6-5 and TRBJ1-2; no clear D. Trimming shortened V by 2 bases and J by 0 bases, and 13 bases separated the two germline ends. The germline V gene has CDR1 MNHEY and CDR2 SVGAGI. The CDR3 loop spans 16 amino acids. DNA of the CDR3: TGTGCCAGCAGTTACGGCCGACGAGGCTCTAACTATGGCTACACCTTC. Encoded protein: CASSYGRRGSNYGYTF.

This chain links TRBV28 with TRBJ2-2; 9 positions agree with TRBD2. The CDR3 is 11 amino acids. The V gene's germline CDR1 is MDHEN and CDR2 SYDVKM. The DNA for the CDR3 is TGTGGTAGCGGGGGTTATGGGGAGCTGTTTTTT. Its protein is CGSGGYGELFF.

The chain combines TRBV29-1 with TRBJ1-4; tentative D call: TRBD1 (5 bases). Germline CDR1 SQVTM, CDR2 ANQGSEA. This CDR3 contains 14 residues. Trimming stripped 5 bases from V and 7 bases from J, with 17 bases between. In DNA, the CDR3 is TGCAGCGTTTCCCCGACAGCTCCTGGTGAAAAACTGTTTTTT. Residues: CSVSPTAPGEKLFF.

This clone occurred a few times. The chain combines TRBV9 with TRBJ2-1, with 7 bases that match TRBD2. The CDR3 loop spans 15 amino acids. Germline V gene lookup returns CDR1 SGDLS and CDR2 YYNGEE. The junction had 1 base not matched to a gene; V was cut back by 0 bases and J by 1 base. CDR3 region: CASSVGGGSYNEQFF. The CDR3 nucleotides are TGTGCCAGCAGCGTAGGCGGGGGTTCCTACAATGAGCAGTTCTTC.